The TCR beta chain described here comes from a study of T-cell reconstitution after alpha-beta-depleted transplantation in children. TCRbeta library preparation incorporated unique molecular identifiers. TCRdb reprocessed the PCR reads with MiXCR, giving one entry per CDR3 protein. The sample holds 500,000 or so distinct CDR3 sequences; approximately 29% are singletons and the top ten take around 2.3%. Germline V lookup: CDR1 SGHRS, CDR2 YFSETQ. With V trimmed by 4 bases and J by 9 bases, 3 bases remained unmatched. The CDR3 spans 12 residues. The rearrangement joins TRBV5-1 to TRBJ2-7; 11 bases line up with TRBD1. The receptor was isolated from a human donor who donated a stem cell graft to a child with aplastic anemia. The sequences come from PBMCs from the stem cell graft donor, collected from the stem cell graft. CDR3 amino acids: CASSPGTGGQYF. CDR3 nucleotide sequence: TGCGCCAGCAGCCCCGGGACAGGGGGGCAGTACTTC.